The 5 T cell receptor beta chains listed next were all sequenced from one sample in a study of T cells in narcolepsy. Measured with immunoSEQ multiplex PCR; TCRdb has only the in-frame clones, and not every one. The table shows over 25,000 clones, with approximately 79% occurring only once. Sequencing was performed on memory (CD45RA-) CD4+ T cells from blood. These receptors were collected from a human donor in good health.

This clone came up a few times. The J gene is TRBJ2-1, the V gene TRBV13; D is perhaps TRBD2 (6 bases). This CDR3 is built from 13 residues. Germline CDR1 is PRHDT and CDR2 is FYEKMQ (reference sequence). V was pared by 3 bases and J by 7 bases, with 10 bases between. CDR3 sequence (DNA): TGTGCCAGCAGCTTGGGGAGGAGAAATGAGCAGTTCTTC. It yields the protein CASSLGRRNEQFF.

The CDR3 region is CASSPGQIHSTDTQYF. The CDR3 DNA is TGTGCCAGCAGTCCGGGACAGATCCATAGCACAGATACGCAGTATTTT. The chain carries TRBV2 and TRBJ2-3; 7 bases are a match to TRBD1. The CDR3 sequence is 16 residues long. The germline V gene has CDR1 SNHLY and CDR2 FYNNEI. V dropped 5 bases and J dropped 0; count of bases not matched to a gene: 8. Variable domain in full (rest from reference TRBV2 and TRBJ2-3): EPEVTQTPSHQVTQMGQEVILRCVPISNHLYFYWYRQILGQKVEFLVSFYNNEISEKSEIFDDQFSVERPDGSNFTLKIRSTKLEDSAMYFCASSPGQIHSTDTQYFGPGTRLTVL.

The chain has TRBV28 and TRBJ1-3; D call uncertain. CDR1 MDHEN and CDR2 SYDVKM come from the germline V gene. V shed 3 bases and J shed 6 bases, with 6 bases lying between them. This CDR3 region has 12 residues. CDR3 DNA sequence: TGTGCCAGCAGTTTCCGCTTAAACACCATATATTTT. This encodes CASSFRLNTIYF.

The chain is built from TRBV6-5 and TRBJ1-5; D is possibly TRBD1 (5 bases). The ends were cut back, 4 bases at V and 2 bases at J, with 9 bases in the middle. The CDR3 has 14 amino acids. CDR1 is MNHEY and CDR2 is SVGAGI in the germline V gene. The CDR3 DNA reads TGTGCCAGCAGTTCTAGGGGCCGCAATCAGCCCCAGCATTTT. Its translation is CASSSRGRNQPQHF.

The CDR3 region has the DNA TGTGCCAGCAGTTCGATAGCGGGTCTGACCTACGAGCAGTACTTC. The encoded protein is CASSSIAGLTYEQYF. This chain uses TRBV27 with TRBJ2-7; 7 positions match TRBD2. Germline V gives CDR1 MNHEY, CDR2 SMNVEV (reference sequence). The CDR3 is 15 residues long. The junction had 8 bases not matched to a gene; V was cut back by 4 bases and J by 2 bases.